This T cell receptor (delta chain) came from a study of gamma-delta T cells after stem cell transplantation. TCRdb re-processed the RT-PCR reads via CATT. Of roughly 2,200 delta-chain clones detected, about 40% appear once; the ten largest clones hold 20% to 25%. On this clone: The junction differs from germline at one of its ends, possibly a read error.

The sequenced sample consisted of gamma-delta T cells. This receptor was obtained from a human donor. It is not recorded whose cells these are; they may come from a transplant donor.

DNA for the CDR3: TGTGCCTGTGACACCACCCACTCCCTACTGGGGGATAACACCGATAACCTCATCTTT. Translating gives CACDTTHSLLGDNTDNLIF. This chain connects TRDV2 to TRDJ1; 11 positions agree with TRDD3. CDR3 length: 19 amino acids. CDR1 and CDR2 (germline): GEAIGNYY, EKD.